This T cell receptor beta chain appears in the sequencing data of a study of monozygotic twins with cystic fibrosis. Overall study context: With approximately 14 PCR cycles, barcoded libraries came from around 2.9 micrograms of fragmented DNA.

Comment on this clone: Its specificity is not known.

Germline CDR1 and CDR2: SGHTA and FQGNSA. The CDR3 has 18 amino acids. The V segment lost 1 base and the J segment 1 base; nucleotides outside the gene matches: 6. The protocol was immunoSEQ multiplex PCR, while the TCRdb copy is restricted to in-frame clones and leaves out a portion. The table has about 36,000 clones, 75% to 95% seen once; the top ten hold 0.19%. Study results and caveats: Shared CDR3 numbers were not associated with age, concordance or severity. Low clonality (median about 0.0095) suggested a mostly naive repertoire. Co-twins had the most similar V usage for 13 of 16 pairs, J for 8.

This sequence was found in a boy aged 2-15 years with cystic fibrosis. Sequences were obtained from blood. This chain links TRBV7-2 with TRBJ2-3; 12 nucleotides agree with TRBD2. In DNA form, the CDR3 reads TGTGCCAGCAGCTTAGAGGCGACTAGCGGGGGACGCACAGATACGCAGTATTTT. Its protein is CASSLEATSGGRTDTQYF. Using reference TRBV7-2 and TRBJ2-3 for the parts outside the CDR3, the full variable domain is GAGVSQSPSNKVTEKGKDVELRCDPISGHTALYWYRQSLGQGLEFLIYFQGNSAPDKSGLPSDRFSAERTGGSVSTLTIQRTQQEDSAVYLCASSLEATSGGRTDTQYFGPGTRLTVL.